This is a list of T cell receptor beta chains from one sample in a study of OX40 agonist ivuxolimab in advanced cancers. The repertoire was sequenced with immunoSEQ multiplex PCR; TCRdb's copy has only in-frame clones and lacks some. The sample includes some 150,000 clones, about nine tenths of them seen just once. The specimen was CD4+ or CD8+ T cells sorted from blood, collected in a trial of the OX40 agonist ivuxolimab. These receptors originate from an adult with an advanced solid tumor such as melanoma, head and neck, liver or kidney cancer. The CDR3 runs from the conserved cysteine through the conserved F or W. A D gene is named only where the DNA matches it firmly. Rows give clone size only sometimes, using once, few, many, or a class for an expanded clone.

clone_size j_call v_call cdr3_length d_call cdr3_aa cdr3_nt
. TRBJ1-1 TRBV5-4 14 . CASSPSGPNTEAFF TGTGCCAGCAGCCCCTCGGGGCCGAACACTGAAGCTTTCTTT
. TRBJ2-5 TRBV30 11 . CAWSGEETQYF TGTGCCTGGAGTGGGGAAGAGACCCAGTACTTC
. TRBJ1-1 TRBV28 14 . CASNRPGLDTEAFF TGTGCCAGCAATCGGCCAGGGCTAGACACTGAAGCTTTCTTT
. TRBJ2-1 TRBV4-3 16 TRBD2 CASSPNRASGYNEQFF TGCGCCAGCAGCCCAAATCGGGCTAGCGGGTACAATGAGCAGTTCTTC
. TRBJ2-7 TRBV6-5 15 . CASSYDSSVAYEQYF TGTGCCAGCAGTTATGATTCTAGCGTAGCCTACGAGCAGTACTTC
. TRBJ2-4 TRBV4-3 14 . CASSQESGGGPQYF TGCGCCAGCAGCCAAGAGAGTGGGGGGGGGCCCCAGTACTTC
few TRBJ1-5 TRBV29-1 12 . CGAWSPDQPQHF TGCGGGGCATGGAGTCCGGATCAGCCCCAGCATTTT
. TRBJ1-1 TRBV9 15 . CASSVDPLEATEAFF TGTGCCAGCAGCGTAGACCCCTTGGAGGCCACTGAAGCTTTCTTT
. TRBJ1-2 TRBV5-1 15 TRBD1 CASSLGQGPNYGYTF TGCGCCAGCAGCTTGGGACAGGGCCCTAACTATGGCTACACCTTC
. TRBJ2-7 TRBV18 15 . CASSLTPQGLYEQYF TGTGCCAGCTCACTGACCCCTCAAGGGCTCTACGAGCAGTACTTC
. TRBJ2-5 TRBV28 17 . CASSFRSGTPSKETQYF TGTGCCAGCAGTTTTCGGTCTGGGACACCCTCCAAGGAGACCCAGTACTTC
. TRBJ2-7 TRBV7-6 14 . CASSLSPGINEQYF TGTGCCAGCAGCTTAAGCCCGGGAATCAACGAGCAGTACTTC
. TRBJ1-3 TRBV6-1 13 . CASSEVGGDTIYF TGTGCCAGCAGTGAAGTCGGCGGAGACACCATATATTTT
. TRBJ1-2 TRBV19 16 TRBD1 CATRDSSRAGEYGYTF TGTGCCACACGGGACAGCTCCCGAGCAGGCGAATATGGCTACACCTTC
. TRBJ1-2 TRBV9 14 TRBD1 CASSVEGGAYGYTF TGTGCCAGCAGCGTAGAAGGGGGCGCCTATGGCTACACCTTC
. TRBJ1-1 TRBV19 16 . CASSILDGLMNTEAFF TGTGCCAGTAGTATCTTAGACGGGTTAATGAACACTGAAGCTTTCTTT
. TRBJ2-2 TRBV9 17 TRBD1 CASSVSGTGGANGELFF TGTGCCAGCAGCGTTTCCGGGACAGGGGGCGCAAACGGGGAGCTGTTTTTT
. TRBJ1-2 TRBV28 14 TRBD1 CASRKRDREGGYTF TGTGCCAGCAGAAAACGGGACAGAGAAGGTGGCTACACCTTC
. TRBJ1-5 TRBV7-3 15 TRBD1 CASSHQGALDQPQHF TGTGCCAGCAGTCACCAGGGGGCCCTAGATCAGCCCCAGCATTTT
. TRBJ2-7 TRBV10-3 14 . CAISDGTARGEQYF TGTGCCATCAGTGATGGGACTGCCAGGGGAGAGCAGTACTTC
. TRBJ1-5 TRBV7-2 16 TRBD1 CASSQTGGYSNQPQHF TGTGCCAGCAGCCAAACAGGGGGGTATAGCAATCAGCCCCAGCATTTT
. TRBJ2-3 TRBV19 14 . CASSINTETDTQYF TGTGCCAGTAGTATTAACACAGAGACAGATACGCAGTATTTT
. TRBJ2-2 TRBV5-8 16 . CANSPGHLWNTGELFF TGTGCCAATTCCCCAGGGCATCTCTGGAACACCGGGGAGCTGTTTTTT
. TRBJ2-5 TRBV6-5 16 . CASSYSPNRAQETQYF TGTGCCAGCAGTTATAGTCCCAACAGGGCTCAAGAGACCCAGTACTTC
. TRBJ2-2 TRBV5-1 17 TRBD1 CASSLVQGARQAGELFF TGCGCCAGCAGCTTGGTGCAGGGGGCGCGTCAAGCCGGGGAGCTGTTTTTT
. TRBJ1-2 TRBV6-5 16 . CASSYSVLTTNYGYTF TGTGCCAGCAGTTACTCGGTTCTAACAACTAACTATGGCTACACCTTC
. TRBJ2-3 TRBV19 17 . CASSIGSGSPGSDTQYF TGTGCCAGTAGTATAGGTTCCGGGTCCCCAGGTTCAGATACGCAGTATTTT
. TRBJ2-1 TRBV28 19 TRBD2 CASSYASTLAGGRHNEQFF TGTGCCAGCAGTTACGCATCCACACTAGCGGGAGGTCGGCACAATGAGCAGTTCTTC
. TRBJ2-7 TRBV7-9 14 TRBD1 CASSFPGTGAEQYF TGTGCCAGCAGCTTTCCCGGGACAGGGGCCGAGCAGTACTTC
. TRBJ2-7 TRBV27 15 TRBD2 CASSLNSGNSYEQYF TGTGCCAGCAGTTTGAATAGCGGGAACTCCTACGAGCAGTACTTC
. TRBJ2-1 TRBV28 14 TRBD2 CASSRLAGDNEQFF TGTGCCAGCAGTCGACTAGCGGGAGACAATGAGCAGTTCTTC
. TRBJ2-5 TRBV7-2 16 TRBD2 CASSLVGVAGSETQYF TGTGCCAGCAGCTTAGTAGGGGTAGCGGGATCGGAGACCCAGTACTTC
. TRBJ2-7 TRBV5-1 16 . CASTSEQGPSSYEQYF TGCGCCAGCACCTCCGAACAGGGCCCGAGCTCCTACGAGCAGTACTTC
. TRBJ2-1 TRBV6-1 14 TRBD1 CASSTGGSINEQFF TGTGCCAGCAGTACAGGGGGGTCAATCAATGAGCAGTTCTTC
. TRBJ1-1 TRBV11-1 14 . CASSLEIQNTEAFF TGTGCCAGCAGCTTAGAAATTCAGAACACTGAAGCTTTCTTT
. TRBJ2-1 TRBV13 19 TRBD1 CASSLPKTRTGNLYNEQFF TGTGCCAGCAGCCTCCCAAAGACTAGGACAGGGAACCTGTACAATGAGCAGTTCTTC
. TRBJ2-1 TRBV5-1 16 TRBD1 CASSLGPRGPGNEQFF TGCGCCAGCAGCTTGGGGCCCAGGGGGCCGGGGAATGAGCAGTTCTTC
. TRBJ2-1 TRBV18 15 . CASSQPEQRNNEQFF TGTGCCAGCTCACAACCAGAGCAGAGGAACAATGAGCAGTTCTTC
once TRBJ2-7 TRBV7-3 15 TRBD2 CASSLVPAGGHEQYF TGTGCCAGCAGCTTAGTGCCAGCGGGAGGCCACGAGCAGTACTTC
. TRBJ1-1 TRBV7-9 14 . CASSRTDGGTEAFF TGTGCCAGCAGCCGGACCGACGGGGGGACTGAAGCTTTCTTT
. TRBJ1-2 TRBV5-1 14 . CASSLEAGRSGYTF TGCGCCAGCAGCTTGGAGGCGGGGAGAAGCGGCTACACCTTC
. TRBJ2-1 TRBV18 17 . CASSPRGGGESYNEQFF TGTGCCAGCTCACCGAGGGGAGGGGGGGAGTCTTACAATGAGCAGTTCTTC
. TRBJ1-1 TRBV18 16 . CASSPRGAVGGTEAFF TGTGCCAGCTCACCACGGGGAGCAGTCGGAGGCACTGAAGCTTTCTTT
. TRBJ2-1 TRBV11-2 13 TRBD2 CASSLAGGSEQFF TGTGCCAGCAGCTTAGCGGGGGGTAGCGAGCAGTTCTTC
once TRBJ2-7 TRBV5-4 15 . CASSLAASRTYEQYF TGTGCCAGCAGCTTGGCCGCTAGCCGAACCTACGAGCAGTACTTC
. TRBJ2-7 TRBV7-8 14 . CASSRRDEAYEQYF TGTGCCAGCAGCAGACGCGACGAAGCCTACGAGCAGTACTTC
. TRBJ1-4 TRBV30 14 TRBD1 CAWSPMDREEKLFF TGTGCCTGGAGTCCGATGGACAGGGAGGAAAAACTGTTTTTT
. TRBJ1-1 TRBV29-1 15 . CSESGEPGTYTEAFF TGCAGCGAATCGGGGGAACCGGGGACGTACACTGAAGCTTTCTTT
. TRBJ2-1 TRBV5-1 16 TRBD2 CASSLGTSGTNNEQFF TGCGCCAGCAGCTTGGGGACTAGCGGGACCAACAATGAGCAGTTCTTC
. TRBJ1-2 TRBV7-9 16 TRBD1 CASSDRGRPANYGYTF TGTGCCAGCAGCGACAGGGGACGGCCGGCTAACTATGGCTACACCTTC
. TRBJ1-1 TRBV7-3 13 TRBD1 CASSSRQGAEAFF TGTGCCAGCAGCTCCAGACAGGGTGCTGAAGCTTTCTTT
. TRBJ2-1 TRBV19 17 TRBD2 CASRAPPGTSGRDEQFF TGTGCCAGTAGAGCACCCCCCGGGACTAGCGGGAGGGATGAGCAGTTCTTC
. TRBJ2-4 TRBV14 13 . CASSPLWGNIQYF TGTGCCAGCAGCCCCTTGTGGGGAAACATTCAGTACTTC
. TRBJ1-2 TRBV28 13 . CASTRGSGYGYTF TGTGCCAGCACCCGGGGGTCGGGCTATGGCTACACCTTC
. TRBJ2-3 TRBV2 15 . CASLRSGARTDTQYF TGTGCCAGCCTCAGATCAGGGGCCCGCACAGATACGCAGTATTTT